Only a few counts were recorded for the clone carrying this T cell receptor beta chain. Its specificity is unknown. This entry comes from a study of CD8 T cells in ankylosing spondylitis. Germline-derived CDR1 and CDR2 are DFQATT and SNEGSKA (reference sequence). V was trimmed by 0 bases and J by 5 bases, leaving 13 bases between them. CDR3 length equals 14 residues. Study results and caveats: In ankylosing spondylitis blood, a motif of roughly 8 highly homologous TCR beta variants appeared characteristic.

TCRdb itself ran the 5' RACE reads through MiXCR, one entry per CDR3 protein. Of about 750,000 distinct CDR3 sequences detected, 15% to 20% appear once; the ten largest clones hold around 19%. Source material: blood, either unsorted or a sorted T cell fraction (not recorded which). This TCR derives from a male donor with ankylosing spondylitis. V and J are TRBV20-1 and TRBJ1-2; D may be TRBD1 (6 bases). This chain's CDR3 is CSARDSGTSYGYTF. The CDR3 DNA follows: TGCAGTGCTAGAGATTCCGGGACATCATATGGCTACACCTTC.